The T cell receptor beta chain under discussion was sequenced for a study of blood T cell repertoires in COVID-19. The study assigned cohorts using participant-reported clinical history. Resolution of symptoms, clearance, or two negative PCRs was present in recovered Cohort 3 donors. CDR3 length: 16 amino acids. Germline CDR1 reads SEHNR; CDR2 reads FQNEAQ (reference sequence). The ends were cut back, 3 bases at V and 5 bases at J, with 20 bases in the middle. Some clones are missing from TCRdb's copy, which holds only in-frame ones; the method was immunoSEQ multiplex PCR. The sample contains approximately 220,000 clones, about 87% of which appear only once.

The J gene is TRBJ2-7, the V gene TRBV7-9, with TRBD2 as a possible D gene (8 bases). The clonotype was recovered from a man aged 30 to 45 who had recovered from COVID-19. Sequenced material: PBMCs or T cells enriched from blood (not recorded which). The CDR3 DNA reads TGTGCCAGCAGCTTCGGGGGGGCCTACAGGGGCGACGAGCAGTACTTC. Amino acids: CASSFGGAYRGDEQYF. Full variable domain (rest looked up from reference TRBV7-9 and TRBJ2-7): DTGVSQNPRHKITKRGQNVTFRCDPISEHNRLYWYRQTLGQGPEFLTYFQNEAQLEKSRLLSDRFSAERPKGSFSTLEIQRTEQGDSAMYLCASSFGGAYRGDEQYFGPGTRLTVT.